The clone carrying this T cell receptor beta chain was counted a few times. The antigen is not known. This CDR3 region has 13 residues. Germline CDR1 SQVTM, CDR2 ANQGSEA. Trimming removed 0 bases at V and 0 bases at J, with 5 bases between. The CDR3 regions of TCR beta were amplified from RNA transcripts. Carried out on the TCR CDR3, a first-round RT-PCR used the HTBI primer set. TCRdb used MiXCR to reprocess the multiplex PCR reads, holding one entry per CDR3 protein. The sample yields about half a million distinct CDR3 sequences, 20% seen once. This record belongs to a study of T cells in Graves' hyperthyroidism and ophthalmopathy. Study overall: Before treatment of any kind, peripheral blood was taken at initial diagnosis.

PBMCs were sourced from less than 12 ml fresh peripheral blood. The study, taken as a whole, reports: Among thyroid clonotypes expanded above 0.001, most also appeared in blood.

The sequence was collected from a man in his forties or fifties with Graves' ophthalmopathy. The rearrangement joins TRBV29-1 to TRBJ1-2; no reliable D call. Sequencing input: blood. The CDR3 here is CSVEDYPNYGYTF. The CDR3 DNA reads as TGCAGCGTTGAAGATTATCCTAACTATGGCTACACCTTC.